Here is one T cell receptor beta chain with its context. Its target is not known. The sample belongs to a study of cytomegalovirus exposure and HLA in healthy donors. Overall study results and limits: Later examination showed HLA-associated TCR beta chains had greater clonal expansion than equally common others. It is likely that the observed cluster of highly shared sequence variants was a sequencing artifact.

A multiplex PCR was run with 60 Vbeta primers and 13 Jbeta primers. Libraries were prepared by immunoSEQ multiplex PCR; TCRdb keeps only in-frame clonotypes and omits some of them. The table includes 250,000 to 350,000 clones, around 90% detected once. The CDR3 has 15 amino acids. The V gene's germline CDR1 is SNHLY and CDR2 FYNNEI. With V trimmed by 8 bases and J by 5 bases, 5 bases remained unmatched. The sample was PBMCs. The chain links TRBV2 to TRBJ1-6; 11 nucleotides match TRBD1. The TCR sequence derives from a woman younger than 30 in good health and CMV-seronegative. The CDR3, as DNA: TGTGCCAGCGAGGACAGGGGGCGTCATAATTCACCCCTCCACTTT. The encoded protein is CASEDRGRHNSPLHF.